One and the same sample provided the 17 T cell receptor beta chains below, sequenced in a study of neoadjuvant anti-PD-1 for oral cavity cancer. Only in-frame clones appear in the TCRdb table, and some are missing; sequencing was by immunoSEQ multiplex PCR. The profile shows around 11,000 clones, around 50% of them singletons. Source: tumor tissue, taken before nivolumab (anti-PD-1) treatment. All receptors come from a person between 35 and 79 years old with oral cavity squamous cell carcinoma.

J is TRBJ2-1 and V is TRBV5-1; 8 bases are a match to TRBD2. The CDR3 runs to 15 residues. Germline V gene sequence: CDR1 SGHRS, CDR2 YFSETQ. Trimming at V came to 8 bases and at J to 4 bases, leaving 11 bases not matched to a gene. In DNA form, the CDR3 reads TGCGCCAGAAAAGACGGCGGGGGGCTTTACAATGAGCAGTTCTTC. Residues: CARKDGGGLYNEQFF.

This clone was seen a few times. CDR3 loop: CASSMRGGNQPQHF. CDR3 DNA sequence: TGTGCCAGTAGTATGCGCGGGGGGAATCAGCCCCAGCATTTT. The chain has TRBV19 and TRBJ1-5, with TRBD1 as a possible D gene (5 bases). CDR1 LNHDA and CDR2 SQIVND come from the germline V gene (reference sequence). Trimming left V 3 bases short and J 4 bases short, with 10 bases between. This CDR3 comprises 14 residues.

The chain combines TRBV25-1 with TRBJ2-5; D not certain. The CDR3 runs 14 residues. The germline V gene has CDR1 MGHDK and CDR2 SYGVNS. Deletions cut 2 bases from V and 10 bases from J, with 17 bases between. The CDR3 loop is CASSETPLRSRQYF. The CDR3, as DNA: TGTGCCAGCAGTGAAACCCCCCTCCGTAGCCGCCAGTACTTC.

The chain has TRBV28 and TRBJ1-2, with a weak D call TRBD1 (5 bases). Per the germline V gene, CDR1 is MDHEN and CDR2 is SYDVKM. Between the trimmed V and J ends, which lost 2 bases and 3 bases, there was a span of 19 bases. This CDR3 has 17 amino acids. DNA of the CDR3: TGTGCCAGCAGTTTAATGATGGCCTGGGGGAGGTACTATGGCTACACCTTC. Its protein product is CASSLMMAWGRYYGYTF.

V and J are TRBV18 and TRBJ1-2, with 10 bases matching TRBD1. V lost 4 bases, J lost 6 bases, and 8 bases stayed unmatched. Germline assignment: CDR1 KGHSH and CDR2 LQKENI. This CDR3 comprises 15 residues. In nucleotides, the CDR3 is TGTGCCAGCTCACTCTTGGGACAGGGGACGGATGGCTACACCTTC. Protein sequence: CASSLLGQGTDGYTF.

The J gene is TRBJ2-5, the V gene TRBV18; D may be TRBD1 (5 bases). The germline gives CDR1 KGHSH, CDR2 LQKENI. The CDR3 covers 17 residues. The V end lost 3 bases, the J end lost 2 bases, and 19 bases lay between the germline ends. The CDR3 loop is CASSPQGVGLIQETQYF. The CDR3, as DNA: TGTGCCAGCTCACCCCAAGGGGTAGGGCTGATTCAAGAGACCCAGTACTTC.

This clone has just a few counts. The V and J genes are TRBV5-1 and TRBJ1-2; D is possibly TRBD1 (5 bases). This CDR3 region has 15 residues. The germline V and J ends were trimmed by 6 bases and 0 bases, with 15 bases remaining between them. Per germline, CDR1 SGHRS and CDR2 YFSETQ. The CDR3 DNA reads TGCGCCAGCACCCCCACAACAGGATCTAACTATGGCTACACCTTC. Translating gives CASTPTTGSNYGYTF. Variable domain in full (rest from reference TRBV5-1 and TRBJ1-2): KAGVTQTPRYLIKTRGQQVTLSCSPISGHRSVSWYQQTPGQGLQFLFEYFSETQRNKGNFPGRFSGRQFSNSRSEMNVSTLELGDSALYLCASTPTTGSNYGYTFGSGTRLTVV.

In DNA, the CDR3 is TGTGCCATTGGACAGGGTGGAAACACTGAAGCTTTCTTT. Its protein product is CAIGQGGNTEAFF. The chain carries TRBV6-5 and TRBJ1-1, with TRBD1 matching over 8 bases. Per the germline V gene, CDR1 is MNHEY and CDR2 is SVGAGI. The V and J ends lost 10 bases and 2 bases, in that order; junction bases with no gene match: 6. CDR3 length equals 13 residues.

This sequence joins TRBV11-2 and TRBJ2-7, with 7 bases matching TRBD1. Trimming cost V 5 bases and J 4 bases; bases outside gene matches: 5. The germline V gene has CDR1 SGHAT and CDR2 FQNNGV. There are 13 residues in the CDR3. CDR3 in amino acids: CASSHDRDYEQYF. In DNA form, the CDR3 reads TGTGCCAGCAGCCATGACAGGGATTACGAGCAGTACTTC. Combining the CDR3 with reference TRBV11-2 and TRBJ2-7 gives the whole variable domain EAGVAQSPRYKIIEKRQSVAFWCNPISGHATLYWYQQILGQGPKLLIQFQNNGVVDDSQLPKDRFSAERLKGVDSTLKIQPAKLEDSAVYLCASSHDRDYEQYFGPGTRLTVT.

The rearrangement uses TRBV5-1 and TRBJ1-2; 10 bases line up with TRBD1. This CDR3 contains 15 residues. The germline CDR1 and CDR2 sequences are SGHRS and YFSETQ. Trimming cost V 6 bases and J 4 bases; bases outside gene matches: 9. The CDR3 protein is CASTSGQGLVYGYTF. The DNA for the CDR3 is TGCGCCAGCACTTCGGGACAGGGGCTGGTCTATGGCTACACCTTC.

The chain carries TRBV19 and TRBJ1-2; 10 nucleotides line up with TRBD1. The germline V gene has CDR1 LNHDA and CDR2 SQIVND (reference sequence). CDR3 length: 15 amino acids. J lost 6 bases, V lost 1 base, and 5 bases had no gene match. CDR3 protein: CASSIAIDRGHGYTF. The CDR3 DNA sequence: TGTGCCAGTAGTATAGCTATCGACAGGGGGCATGGCTACACCTTC.

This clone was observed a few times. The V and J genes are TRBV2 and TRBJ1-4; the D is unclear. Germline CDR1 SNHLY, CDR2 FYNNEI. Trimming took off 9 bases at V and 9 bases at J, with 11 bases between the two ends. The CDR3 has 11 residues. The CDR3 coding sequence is TGTGCCAGTTTTACGGCGAAAAAACTGTTTTTT. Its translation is CASFTAKKLFF.

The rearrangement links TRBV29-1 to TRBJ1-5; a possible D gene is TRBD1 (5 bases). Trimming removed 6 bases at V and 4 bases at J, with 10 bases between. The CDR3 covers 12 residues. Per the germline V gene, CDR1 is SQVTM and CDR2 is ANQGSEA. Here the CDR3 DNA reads TGCAGCGTCGCGGGACCGAATCAGCCCCAGCATTTT. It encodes CSVAGPNQPQHF.

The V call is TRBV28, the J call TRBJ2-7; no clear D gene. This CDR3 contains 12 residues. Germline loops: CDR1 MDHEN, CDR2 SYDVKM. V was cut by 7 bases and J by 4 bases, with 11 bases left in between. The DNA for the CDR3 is TGTGCCAGCACCAAAACACGTTACGAGCAGTACTTC. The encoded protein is CASTKTRYEQYF.

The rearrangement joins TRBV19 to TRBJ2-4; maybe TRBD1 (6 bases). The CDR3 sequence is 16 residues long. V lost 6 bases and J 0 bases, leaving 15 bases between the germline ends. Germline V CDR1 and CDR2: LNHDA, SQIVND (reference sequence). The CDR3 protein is CASSPGAKLAKNIQYF. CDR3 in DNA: TGTGCCAGTAGCCCAGGGGCTAAACTAGCCAAAAACATTCAGTACTTC.

CDR3 protein: CASSYSLTGGEKLFF. CDR3 DNA: TGTGCCAGCAGTTACTCGTTGACAGGGGGTGAAAAACTGTTTTTT. The chain is built from TRBV6-5 and TRBJ1-4, with 9 bases fitting TRBD1. V trimming: 0 bases; J trimming: 7 bases; junction bases outside the gene matches: 3. CDR1 and CDR2 from the germline V gene are MNHEY and SVGAGI. This CDR3 spans 15 amino acids.

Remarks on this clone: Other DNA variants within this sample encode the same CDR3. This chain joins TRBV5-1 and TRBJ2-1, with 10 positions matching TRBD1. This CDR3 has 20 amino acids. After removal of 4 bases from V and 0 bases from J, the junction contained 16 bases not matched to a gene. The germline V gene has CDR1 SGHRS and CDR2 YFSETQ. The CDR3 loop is CASSAPGQGFERSSYNEQFF. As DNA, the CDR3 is TGCGCCAGCAGCGCCCCGGGACAGGGGTTTGAGAGGAGCTCCTACAATGAGCAGTTCTTC.